This T cell receptor beta chain is from a study of cytomegalovirus exposure and HLA in healthy donors. General study points: Over 150 TCR beta chains were listed as cytomegalovirus-associated.

Both 60 Vbeta primers and 13 Jbeta primers went into the PCR. Assay used: immunoSEQ multiplex PCR; TCRdb lists only in-frame clones, some missing. The sample records 49,000 or so clones, 65% to 85% being singletons. This CDR3 has 15 residues. CDR1 and CDR2 (germline): LNHDA, SQIVND (reference sequence). Trimming removed 7 bases from V and 2 bases from J; junction bases left unmatched: 8. Details on this clone: The antigen is unknown.

Source material: PBMCs. The TCR originated in a boy under 18 in good health and CMV-seropositive. The rearrangement uses TRBV19 and TRBJ2-1; 7 nucleotides align to TRBD2. CDR3 in amino acids: CASTGGGSPYNEQFF. CDR3 DNA sequence: TGTGCCAGTACTGGGGGGGGGAGCCCCTACAATGAGCAGTTCTTC.